The clone carrying this T cell receptor beta chain was counted between two and nine times. Germline V gene data show CDR1 as SGDLS and CDR2 as YYNGEE. CDR3 size: 16 residues. With 2 bases removed from V and 6 bases from J, the gap between germline ends came to 19 bases. In the study's own analysis: Amplification with reference gene primers provided the estimates of nucleated cell counts. Sequenced by immunoSEQ multiplex PCR; TCRdb stores in-frame clones only, minus some. V and J calls and clone size are as listed in that table; D and trimming were resolved from the DNA. The sample yields 650,000 to 800,000 clones, around 90% seen once. This sample was taken from a study of blood T cell repertoires in COVID-19.

This TCR came from a woman between 18 and 29 years old with acute or convalescent COVID-19. The chain employs TRBV9 and TRBJ2-3; weak D call: TRBD2 (6 bases). Sequenced: peripheral blood. CDR3 sequence reads: CASSVGIADTRDTQYF. CDR3 DNA: TGTGCCAGCAGCGTTGGAATAGCGGACACACGGGATACGCAGTATTTT.